This T cell receptor (beta chain) was obtained from a study of blood T cell repertoires in COVID-19. There are a few counts of this clone. Clones were read by immunoSEQ multiplex PCR, and TCRdb kept only the in-frame ones, dropping some. Of about 38,000 clones in the sample, 84% are singletons; the top ten hold 1.6%. CDR1 and CDR2 from the germline V gene are MGHRA and YSYEKL. Trimming removed 4 bases from V and 4 bases from J, with 8 bases in between. This CDR3 comprises 14 residues. What was sequenced was peripheral blood. This receptor was obtained from a man between 60 and 75 years old with COVID-19, enrolled during active disease. The V gene is TRBV4-1, the J gene TRBJ1-6, with D unresolved. The CDR3 coding sequence is TGCGCCAGCAGCCCCCGGGAATATAATTCACCCCTCCACTTT. Protein: CASSPREYNSPLHF.